The 3 T cell receptor beta chains listed next were all sequenced from one sample in a study of regulatory T cells in long-lasting Graves disease. Libraries of TCR beta came from iRepertoire HTBI primers plus Arm-PCR of CDR3 regions. TCRdb recomputed calls from the multiplex PCR reads with MiXCR, one row per CDR3 protein. The data contain about 530,000 distinct CDR3 sequences, 15% to 20% of them singletons. As for time point: newly diagnosed GD, antithyroid drugs for less than 3 months. TCR sequences were obtained from RNA taken from PBMCs. These data were also filed under a second study, of T cells in Graves' hyperthyroidism and ophthalmopathy.

Specimen: peripheral blood mononuclear cells (PBMCs), collected at new diagnosis, from a patient treated with antithyroid drugs. The receptors here all came from a woman aged 35-60 years with Graves disease.

This clonotype was detected ten times or more. The chain is built from TRBV24-1 and TRBJ2-1; 15 bases match TRBD2. After removal of 4 bases from V and 5 bases from J, the junction contained 5 bases not matched to a gene. The CDR3 contains 17 residues. CDR1 and CDR2 (germline): KGHDR, SFDVKD. The CDR3 is CATSDGGLAGGHNEQFF. In nucleotides, the CDR3 is TGTGCCACCAGTGACGGGGGACTAGCGGGGGGCCACAATGAGCAGTTCTTC.

This clonotype was counted many times. The chain joins TRBV11-2 to TRBJ2-2, with D possibly being TRBD2 (5 bases). CDR3 length: 15 amino acids. Germline values: CDR1 SGHAT, CDR2 FQNNGV. Trimming took off 3 bases at V and 1 base at J, with 9 bases between the two ends. CDR3 DNA sequence: TGTGCCAGCAGCTTTCCACTAGTGAACACCGGGGAGCTGTTTTTT. Translating gives CASSFPLVNTGELFF.

This clonotype was counted many times. V and J are TRBV30 and TRBJ1-1; TRBD1 might be the D (5 bases). Between the trimmed V and J ends, which lost 4 bases and 1 base, there was a span of 13 bases. Germline V gene sequence: CDR1 GTSNPN, CDR2 SVGIG (reference sequence). This CDR3 is 14 amino acids long. The CDR3 loop reads CAWKRGPANTEAFF. CDR3 bases: TGTGCCTGGAAAAGGGGCCCCGCGAACACTGAAGCTTTCTTT.